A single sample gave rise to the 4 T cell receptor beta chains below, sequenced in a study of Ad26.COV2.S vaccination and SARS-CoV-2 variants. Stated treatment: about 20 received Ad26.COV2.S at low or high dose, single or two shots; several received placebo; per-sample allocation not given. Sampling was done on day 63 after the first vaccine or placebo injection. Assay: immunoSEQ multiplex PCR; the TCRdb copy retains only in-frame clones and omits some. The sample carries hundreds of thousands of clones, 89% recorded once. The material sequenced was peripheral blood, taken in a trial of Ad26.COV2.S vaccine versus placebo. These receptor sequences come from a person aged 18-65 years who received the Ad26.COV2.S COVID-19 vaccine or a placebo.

Here the CDR3 reads CASSREGQLNYGYTF. DNA for the CDR3: TGCGCCAGCAGCCGCGAGGGACAGCTTAACTATGGCTACACCTTC. J is TRBJ1-2 and V is TRBV5-1, with 7 bases identical to TRBD1. This CDR3 region has 15 residues. The ends lost 4 bases at V and 1 base at J; junction bases unmatched: 7. The germline CDR1 and CDR2 sequences are SGHRS and YFSETQ.

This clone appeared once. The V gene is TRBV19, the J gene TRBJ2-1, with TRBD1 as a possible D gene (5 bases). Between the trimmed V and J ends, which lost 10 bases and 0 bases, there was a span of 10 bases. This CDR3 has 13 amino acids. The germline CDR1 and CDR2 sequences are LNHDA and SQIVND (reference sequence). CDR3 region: CATQVSSYNEQFF. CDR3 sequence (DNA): TGTGCCACACAGGTTAGCTCCTACAATGAGCAGTTCTTC. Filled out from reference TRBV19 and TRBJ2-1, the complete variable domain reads DGGITQSPKYLFRKEGQNVTLSCEQNLNHDAMYWYRQDPGQGLRLIYYSQIVNDFQKGDIAEGYSVSREKKESFPLTVTSAQKNPTAFYLCATQVSSYNEQFFGPGTRLTVL.

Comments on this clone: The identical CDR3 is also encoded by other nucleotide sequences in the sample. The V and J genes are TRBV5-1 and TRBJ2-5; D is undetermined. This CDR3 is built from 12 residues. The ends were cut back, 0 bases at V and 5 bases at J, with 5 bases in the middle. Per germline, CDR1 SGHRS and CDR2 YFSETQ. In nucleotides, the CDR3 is TGCGCCAGCAGCTTGGATCTCGAGACCCAGTACTTC. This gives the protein CASSLDLETQYF.

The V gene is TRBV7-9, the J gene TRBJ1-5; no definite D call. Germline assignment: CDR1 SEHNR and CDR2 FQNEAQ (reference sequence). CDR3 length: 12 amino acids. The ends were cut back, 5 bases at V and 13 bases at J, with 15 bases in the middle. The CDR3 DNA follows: TGTGCCAGCAGCCCCGGACCTGGGCCTCAGCATTTT. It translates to CASSPGPGPQHF.